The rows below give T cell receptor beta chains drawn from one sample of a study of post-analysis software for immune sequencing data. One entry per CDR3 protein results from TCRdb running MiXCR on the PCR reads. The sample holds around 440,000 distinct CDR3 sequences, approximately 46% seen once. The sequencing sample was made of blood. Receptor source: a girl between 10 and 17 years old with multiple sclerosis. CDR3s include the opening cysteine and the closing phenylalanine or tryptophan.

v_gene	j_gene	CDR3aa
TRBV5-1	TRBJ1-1	CASSLLSDSGTEAFF
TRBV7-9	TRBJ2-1	CASSLYVGIGYNEQFF
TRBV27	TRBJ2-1	CASSLQGADYNEQFF
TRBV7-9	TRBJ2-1	CASSFVKTEQFF
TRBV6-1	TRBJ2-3	CASSDERPFIDTQYF
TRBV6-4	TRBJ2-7	CASSVTSGPYEQYF
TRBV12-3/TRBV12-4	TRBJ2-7	CASSPRAEADEQYF
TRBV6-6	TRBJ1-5	CASSLPGQISNQPQHF
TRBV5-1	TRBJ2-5	CASSLAGGPEETQYF
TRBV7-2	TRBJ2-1	CASSLASGPTYNEQFF
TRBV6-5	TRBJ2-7	CASSRDRESEQYF
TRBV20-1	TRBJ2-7	CSASRTSEQYF
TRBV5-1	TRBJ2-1	CASSLGQGAYNEQFF
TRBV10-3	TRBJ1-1	CAISESPQGQGTTFF
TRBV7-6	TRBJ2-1	CASSLAFWDRGYNEQFF
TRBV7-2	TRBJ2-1	CASSLVTGGPVEQFF
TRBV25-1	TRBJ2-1	CASSGRYGTGARNEQFF
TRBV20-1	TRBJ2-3	CSARGYKELGFTSTDTQYF
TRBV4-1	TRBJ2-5	CASSHRWTSGNQETQYF
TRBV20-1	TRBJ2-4	CSASHGRLAKNIQYF
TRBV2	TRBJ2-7	CASSEEWDSGEQYF
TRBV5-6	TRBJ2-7	CASSDYRLNYEQYF
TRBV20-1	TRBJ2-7	CSAVAGIIYEQYF
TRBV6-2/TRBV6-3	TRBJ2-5	CASTITRGYQETQYF
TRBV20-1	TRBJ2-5	CSAGPGTHVLGTQYF
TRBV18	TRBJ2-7	CASSPASGRAGEQYF
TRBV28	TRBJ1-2	CASSLLGEGYTF
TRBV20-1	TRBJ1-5	CSAGDRVDQPQHF
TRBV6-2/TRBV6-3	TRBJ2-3	CASSLPTSQTDTQYF
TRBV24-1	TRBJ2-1	CATSDGSGGSYNEQFF
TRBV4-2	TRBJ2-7	CASSRTSGGSSYEQYF
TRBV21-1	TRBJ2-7	CASSGDRESSYEQYF
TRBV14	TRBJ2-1	CASSPPPGGYSYNEQFF